This T cell receptor (beta chain) comes out of a study of human T cells and chemical hapten exposure. Study-wide context: Scalp application of diphenylcyclopropenone was performed weekly in patients across the entire approximately 23-week study. Study-level findings and limits: TCRs at high frequency, those above 1 in 1000, did not change with DPC sensitization. It was expanded TCRs that formed significantly more large CDR3 similarity clusters than controls did. Positively correlated with patch test score were the counts of PT1 expanded TCRs.

From the RACE reads, TCRdb called clonotypes with MiXCR, one entry per CDR3 protein. The profile covers 65,000 to 90,000 distinct CDR3 sequences, with 6.5% to 8% appearing a single time and 1.3% taken by the ten largest. This clonotype appeared many times. What it recognizes is unknown. Trimming cost V 0 bases and J 7 bases, with 12 bases left between them. The germline gives CDR1 KGHSH, CDR2 LQKENI. The CDR3 loop spans 14 amino acids. The time point was: patch test 2, 6 weeks after DPC sensitization. Described treatment: therapeutic diphenylcyclopropenone sensitization with weekly scalp DPC. The sample consisted of whole blood, taken in connection with sensitization to the hapten diphenylcyclopropenone (DPC). This chain uses TRBV18 with TRBJ1-1; no firm D call. The sequence was collected from a woman aged 25 to 45 with alopecia areata. Some clones in this sample may be carry-over from other donors' samples. The CDR3 DNA reads TGTGCCAGCTCACCACCTGCCCATCGGGGTGAAGCTTTCTTT. It translates to CASSPPAHRGEAFF.